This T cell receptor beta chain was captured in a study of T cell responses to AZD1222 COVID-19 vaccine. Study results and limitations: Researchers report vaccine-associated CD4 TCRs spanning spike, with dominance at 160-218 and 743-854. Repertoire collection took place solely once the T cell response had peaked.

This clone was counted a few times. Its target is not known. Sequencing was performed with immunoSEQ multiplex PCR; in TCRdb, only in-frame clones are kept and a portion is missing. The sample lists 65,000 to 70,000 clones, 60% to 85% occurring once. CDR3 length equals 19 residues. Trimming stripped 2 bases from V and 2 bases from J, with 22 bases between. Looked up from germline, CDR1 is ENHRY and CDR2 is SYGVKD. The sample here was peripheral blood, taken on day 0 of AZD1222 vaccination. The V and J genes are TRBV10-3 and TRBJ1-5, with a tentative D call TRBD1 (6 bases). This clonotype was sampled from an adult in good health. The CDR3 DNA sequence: TGTGCCATCAGTGAGGTTCCAGGGGCCGGAAAATGGGGCAATCAGCCCCAGCATTTT. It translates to CAISEVPGAGKWGNQPQHF.